This T cell receptor beta chain was observed in a study of radiotherapy plus CTLA-4 blockade in lung cancer. Study background: Disease control reached 30% to 35%, with objective responses in over 15%.

About this clone itself: The antigen remains undetermined.

Study observations and caveats: Subsequent to radiotherapy plus ipilimumab, tumor-derived TCR clones underwent expansion in blood.

The V gene end was trimmed by 3 bases and the J gene end by 4 bases; junction bases not matched to a gene: 5. This CDR3 region has 15 residues. CDR1 and CDR2 from the germline V gene are SGHRS and YFSETQ. Sequenced by immunoSEQ multiplex PCR; TCRdb stores in-frame clones only, minus some. The table includes 35,000 to 40,000 clones, approximately 86% detected once. The material sequenced was peripheral blood, taken from a patient treated with radiotherapy plus ipilimumab. The clonotype comes from a human donor with non-small cell lung cancer whose response to radiotherapy plus ipilimumab could not be evaluated. V usage is TRBV5-1 and J usage is TRBJ1-5, with 9 nucleotides matching TRBD1. CDR3 coding DNA: TGCGCCAGCAGCTCGGGGACAGGGATTAATCAGCCCCAGCATTTT. Amino acid sequence: CASSSGTGINQPQHF.